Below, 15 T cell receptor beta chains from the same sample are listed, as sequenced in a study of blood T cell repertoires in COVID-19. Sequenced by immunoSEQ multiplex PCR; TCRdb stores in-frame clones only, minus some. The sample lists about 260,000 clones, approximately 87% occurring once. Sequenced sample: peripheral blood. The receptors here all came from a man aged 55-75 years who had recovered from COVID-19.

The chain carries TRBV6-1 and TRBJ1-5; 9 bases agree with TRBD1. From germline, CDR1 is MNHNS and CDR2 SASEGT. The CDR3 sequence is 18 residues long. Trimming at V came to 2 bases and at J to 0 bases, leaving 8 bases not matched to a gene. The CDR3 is CASSEWGTGSYSNQPQHF. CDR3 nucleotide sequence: TGTGCCAGCAGTGAATGGGGGACAGGGAGCTATAGCAATCAGCCCCAGCATTTT.

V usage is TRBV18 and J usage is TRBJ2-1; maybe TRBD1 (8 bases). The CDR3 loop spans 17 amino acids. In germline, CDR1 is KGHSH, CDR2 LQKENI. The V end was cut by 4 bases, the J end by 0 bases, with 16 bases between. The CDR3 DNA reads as TGTGCCAGCTCACGTATACAGGGGGGGTTCTCCTACAATGAGCAGTTCTTC. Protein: CASSRIQGGFSYNEQFF.

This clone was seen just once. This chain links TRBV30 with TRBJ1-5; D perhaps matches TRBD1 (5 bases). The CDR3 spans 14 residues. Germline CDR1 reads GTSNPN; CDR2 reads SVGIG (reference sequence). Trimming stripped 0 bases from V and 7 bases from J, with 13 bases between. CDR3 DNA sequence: TGTGCCTGGAGTGTAAAGGGGTTAGGGCAGCCCCAGCATTTT. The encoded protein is CAWSVKGLGQPQHF.

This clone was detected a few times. CDR3: CASSIDLGGFTFF. The CDR3 coding sequence is TGTGCCAGTAGTATAGATCTCGGAGGTTTTACTTTCTTT. J is TRBJ1-1 and V is TRBV19; D unclear. V shed 0 bases and J shed 12 bases, with 14 bases lying between them. CDR1 is LNHDA and CDR2 is SQIVND in the germline V gene (reference sequence). CDR3 length: 13 amino acids.

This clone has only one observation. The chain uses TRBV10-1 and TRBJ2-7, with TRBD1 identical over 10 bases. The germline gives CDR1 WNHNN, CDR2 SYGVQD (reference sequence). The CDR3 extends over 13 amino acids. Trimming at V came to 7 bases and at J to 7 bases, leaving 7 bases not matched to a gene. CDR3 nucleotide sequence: TGCGCCAGCACCAGGGACAGGGGTGCGGAGCAGTACTTC. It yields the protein CASTRDRGAEQYF.

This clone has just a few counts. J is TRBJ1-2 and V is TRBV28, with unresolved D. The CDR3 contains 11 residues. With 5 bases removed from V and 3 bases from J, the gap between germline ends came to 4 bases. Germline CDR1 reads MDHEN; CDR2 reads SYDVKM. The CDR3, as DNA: TGTGCCAGCAGTACGGACTATGGCTACACCTTC. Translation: CASSTDYGYTF.

The CDR3 is CASTPPGQGAGNTIYF. The CDR3 region has the DNA TGTGCCAGTACCCCACCCGGGCAGGGGGCTGGAAACACCATATATTTT. The chain uses TRBV19 and TRBJ1-3; 7 bases are shared with TRBD1. V trimming: 7 bases; J trimming: 2 bases; junction bases outside the gene matches: 11. Germline CDR1 and CDR2: LNHDA and SQIVND (reference sequence). The CDR3 spans 16 residues. The full variable domain, completed using reference TRBV19 and TRBJ1-3, is DGGITQSPKYLFRKEGQNVTLSCEQNLNHDAMYWYRQDPGQGLRLIYYSQIVNDFQKGDIAEGYSVSREKKESFPLTVTSAQKNPTAFYLCASTPPGQGAGNTIYFGEGSWLTVV.

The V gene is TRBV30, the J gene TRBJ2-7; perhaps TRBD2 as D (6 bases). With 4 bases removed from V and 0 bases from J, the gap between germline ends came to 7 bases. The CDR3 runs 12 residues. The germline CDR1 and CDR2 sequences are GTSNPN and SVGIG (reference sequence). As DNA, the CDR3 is TGTGCCTGGACGGGACTCTCCTACGAGCAGTACTTC. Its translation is CAWTGLSYEQYF.

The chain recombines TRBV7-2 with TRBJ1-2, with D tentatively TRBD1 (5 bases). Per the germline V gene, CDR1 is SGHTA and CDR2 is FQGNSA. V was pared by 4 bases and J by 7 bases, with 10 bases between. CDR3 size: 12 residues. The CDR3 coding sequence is TGTGCCAGCAGCTCGTCAGGGATTGGCTACACCTTC. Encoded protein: CASSSSGIGYTF. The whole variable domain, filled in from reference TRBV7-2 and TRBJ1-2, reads GAGVSQSPSNKVTEKGKDVELRCDPISGHTALYWYRQSLGQGLEFLIYFQGNSAPDKSGLPSDRFSAERTGGSVSTLTIQRTQQEDSAVYLCASSSSGIGYTFGSGTRLTVV.

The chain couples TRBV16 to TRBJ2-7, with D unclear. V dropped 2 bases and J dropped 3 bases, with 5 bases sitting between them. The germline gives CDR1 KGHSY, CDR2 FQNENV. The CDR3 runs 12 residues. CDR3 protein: CASSQLIYEQYF. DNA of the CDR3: TGTGCCAGCAGCCAACTTATCTACGAGCAGTACTTC.

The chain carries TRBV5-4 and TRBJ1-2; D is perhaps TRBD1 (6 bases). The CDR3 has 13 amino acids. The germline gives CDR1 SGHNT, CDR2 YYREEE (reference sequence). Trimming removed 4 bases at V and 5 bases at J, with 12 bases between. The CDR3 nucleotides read TGTGCCAGCAGCCAGGGGAGGGGTTATGGCTACACCTTC. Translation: CASSQGRGYGYTF.

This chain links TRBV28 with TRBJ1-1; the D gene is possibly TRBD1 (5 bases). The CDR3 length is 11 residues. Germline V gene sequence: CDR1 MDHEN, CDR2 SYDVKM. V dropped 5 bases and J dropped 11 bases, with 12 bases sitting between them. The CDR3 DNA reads TGTGCCAGCAGTAAAAGGGGATGGGCTTTCTTT. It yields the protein CASSKRGWAFF. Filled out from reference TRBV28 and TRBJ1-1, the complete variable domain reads DVKVTQSSRYLVKRTGEKVFLECVQDMDHENMFWYRQDPGLGLRLIYFSYDVKMKEKGDIPEGYSVSREKKERFSLILESASTNQTSMYLCASSKRGWAFFGQGTRLTVV.

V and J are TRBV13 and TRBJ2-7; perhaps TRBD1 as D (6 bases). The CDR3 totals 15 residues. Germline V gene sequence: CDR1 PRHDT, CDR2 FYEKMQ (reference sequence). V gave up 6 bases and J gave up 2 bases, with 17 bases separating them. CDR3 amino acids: CASRFRGGGPYEQYF. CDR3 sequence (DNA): TGTGCCAGCAGATTTAGGGGTGGGGGCCCCTACGAGCAGTACTTC. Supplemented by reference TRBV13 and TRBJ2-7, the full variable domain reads AAGVIQSPRHLIKEKRETATLKCYPIPRHDTVYWYQQGPGQDPQFLISFYEKMQSDKGSIPDRFSAQQFSDYHSELNMSSLELGDSALYFCASRFRGGGPYEQYFGPGTRLTVT.

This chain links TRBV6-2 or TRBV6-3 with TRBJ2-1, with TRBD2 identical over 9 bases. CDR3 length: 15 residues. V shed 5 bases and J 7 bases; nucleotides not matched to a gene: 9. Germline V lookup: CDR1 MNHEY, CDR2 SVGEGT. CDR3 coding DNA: TGTGCCAGCAGTACCTTTTCAGCGGGGGGAAATGAGCAGTTCTTC. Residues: CASSTFSAGGNEQFF.

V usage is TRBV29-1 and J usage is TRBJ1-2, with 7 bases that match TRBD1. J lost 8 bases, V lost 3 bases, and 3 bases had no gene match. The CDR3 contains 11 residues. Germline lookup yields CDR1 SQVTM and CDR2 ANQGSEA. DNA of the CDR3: TGCAGCGTTGATAGGGGACAGGGCTACACCTTC. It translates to CSVDRGQGYTF.